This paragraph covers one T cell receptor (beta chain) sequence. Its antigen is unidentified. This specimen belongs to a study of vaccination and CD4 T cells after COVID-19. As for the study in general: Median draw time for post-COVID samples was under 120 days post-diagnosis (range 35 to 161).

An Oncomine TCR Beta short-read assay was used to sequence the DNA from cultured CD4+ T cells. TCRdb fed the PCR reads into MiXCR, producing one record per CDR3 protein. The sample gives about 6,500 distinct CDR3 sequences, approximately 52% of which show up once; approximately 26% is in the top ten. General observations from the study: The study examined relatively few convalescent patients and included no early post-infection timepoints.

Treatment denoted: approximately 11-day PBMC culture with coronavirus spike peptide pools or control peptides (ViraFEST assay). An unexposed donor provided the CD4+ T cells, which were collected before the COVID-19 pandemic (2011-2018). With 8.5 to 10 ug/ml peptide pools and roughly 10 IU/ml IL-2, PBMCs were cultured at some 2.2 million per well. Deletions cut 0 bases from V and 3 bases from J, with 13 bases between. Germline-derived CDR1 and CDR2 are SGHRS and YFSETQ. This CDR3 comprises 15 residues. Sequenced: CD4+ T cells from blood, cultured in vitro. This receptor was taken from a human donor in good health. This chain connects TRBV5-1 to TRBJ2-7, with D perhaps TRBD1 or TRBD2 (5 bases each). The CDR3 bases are TGCGCCAGCAGCTTGGTTACCGGGACCGTCTACGAGCAGTACTTC. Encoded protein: CASSLVTGTVYEQYF.